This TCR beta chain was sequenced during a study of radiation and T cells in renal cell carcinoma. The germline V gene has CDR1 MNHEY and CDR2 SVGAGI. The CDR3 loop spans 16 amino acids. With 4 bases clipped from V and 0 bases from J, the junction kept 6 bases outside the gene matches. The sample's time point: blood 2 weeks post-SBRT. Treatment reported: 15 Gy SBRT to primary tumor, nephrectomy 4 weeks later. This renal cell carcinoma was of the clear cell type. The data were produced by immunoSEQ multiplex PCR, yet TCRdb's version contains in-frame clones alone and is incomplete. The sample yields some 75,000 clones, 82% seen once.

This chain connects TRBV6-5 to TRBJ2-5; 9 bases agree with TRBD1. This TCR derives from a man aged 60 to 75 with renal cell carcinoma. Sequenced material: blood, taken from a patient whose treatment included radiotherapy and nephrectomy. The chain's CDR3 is CASSWGQGKYQETQYF. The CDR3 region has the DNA TGTGCCAGCAGTTGGGGACAGGGAAAGTACCAAGAGACCCAGTACTTC.